This T cell receptor beta chain comes out of a study of blood T cells in healthy people across ages (dated by TCRdb to between 2015 and 2016). As for the study more broadly: Template switching captured roughly one uniquely barcoded TCR beta cDNA molecule per two T cells in model experiments. The study measured age-related changes in TCR beta repertoire diversity using deep sequencing normalized with unique cDNA molecular identifiers. The study analyzed two additional independent replicas of 1 million unique cDNA reads from the same blood draw for two donors, one aged 18 to 30 and one aged 80 or older. Four age groups were formed from the donors: young (average approximately 17 years), middle-aged (more than 35), aged (more than 55) and long-lived (82). Broader findings and caveats from the paper: Compared with the aged group, the long-lived group had more naive CD4+ T cells, fewer expanded clones and increased TCR diversity, suggesting age selection. There was a strong correlation between observed TCR beta diversity and the percentage of naive T cells measured by flow cytometry. As age increased, observed TCR beta diversity per million T cells dropped in a roughly linear way, and a significant reduction was already evident by age roughly 40. Because donor CMV infection status was unknown, age-related changes in expanded clonotypes were potentially confounded. Estimates of total diversity based on one million sequenced T cells were considered lower bounds and underestimates. Conclusive comparison of naive and antigen-experienced compartments was prevented by the profiling of bulk unsorted PBMCs.

The 39 donors, aged roughly 6 to 95 years, were systemically healthy Caucasian individuals from Russia. Ten milliliters of peripheral blood were drawn from each donor into EDTA-treated Vacutainer tubes. Ficoll-Paque density-gradient centrifugation was used to isolate PBMCs, with at least 7 million obtained per sample. Trizol reagent was used to extract total RNA from the PBMCs, yielding at least 6 micrograms per sample. Naive CD45RAhigh/CD27high T cell percentages were measured by flow cytometry on a PBMC aliquot from every donor. For CDR1 and CDR2, the germline V gene lists ENHRY and SYGVKD. V is pared back by 2 bases and J by 10 bases, with 9 bases lying between the germline termini. Taken from cysteine to phenylalanine, the CDR3 has 12 residues. The only DNA kept is the CDR3, 36 bases in frame from the first base. This clonotype was seen more than once but under ten times. The antigen it recognizes is unknown. No qualities accompany the bases; no much larger clone lies one base away.

The method was 5' RACE. For sequencing, an Illumina HiSeq 2500 was employed. A second PCR of roughly 6 to 12 cycles was run with a J-beta primer mix and a sample-barcoded 5' primer. A unique molecular identifier was introduced onto each TCR beta cDNA molecule by a template-switch 5' adaptor carrying 12 random nucleotides. Each sample yielded at least 3 million CDR3-containing paired-end reads. The Mint cDNA synthesis kit, primed by a TRBC-specific oligonucleotide, was used to synthesize first-strand cDNA from all RNA. Following uracil-DNA glycosylase treatment, all cDNA underwent a first 18-cycle PCR with the universal primers M1SS and BC2_uni_R. For the original study's pipeline: Normalization of each sample was performed by random selection of 1 million high-quality reads, each carrying a distinct molecular identifier. Instead of being binned into consensus sequences, reads that shared molecular identifiers were thrown out. MiTCR, set to a Q25 quality threshold and the strictest error-elimination algorithm, was used for CDR3 identification, clonotype clustering and error correction. A nonparametric unseen species model using Euler transformation provided a lower-bound estimate of total TCR beta diversity. The public reads were reanalyzed by TCRdb: fastp trimming at Q25, MiXCR alignment, in-frame beta chains only. Identical CDR3 proteins give one entry, which carries the most common genes and DNA. In this record, the V and J calls reflect TCRdb's handling and not the investigators' own analysis. The sample contains over 450,000 distinct CDR3 sequences, 20% to 30% of them found a single time. 7.5% to 9% of the sample lies in the top ten.

These same data were also listed under a study on T cells of mothers and their children. The second source states: Nine systemically healthy Caucasian individuals, comprising three mothers and their six children, were included as donors. cDNA synthesis consumed the entire amount of extracted RNA, loaded at around 1.5 ug RNA in each 15 ul reaction. In the second PCR, sample barcodes and 2-4 random nucleotides were introduced via the M1S primer. Over 8.5 million TCR beta CDR3 reads came from each mother, compared with several million reads from each child. Thymic selection shapes the output of TCR recombination in a similar way in related and unrelated pairs, and inherited differences have a minor effect. Normalized repertoire overlap in related mother-child pairs was always slightly higher than in unrelated mother-child pairs, but the difference was never significant. Persistent microchimeric T cell clones were not detected, at a sensitivity of 95 to 100 clones per million clonotypes. Deep NGS was used in the study to compare the TCR beta repertoires of mothers and children and to look for features that separate related mother-child pairs from unrelated individuals. The mean age was roughly 44 +/- 4 years for the mothers and around 11 +/- 4 years for the children. After adapter ligation with NEBNext reagents, the libraries were sequenced on Illumina HiSeq 2000 with 100+100 nt paired-end reads. Mother and child libraries were prepared a month apart and sequenced in separate runs to prevent cross-contamination. For each donor, somewhere between about 500,000 and 2,000,000 distinct TCR beta clonotypes were identified. Naive TCR beta clonotypes were estimated from low-frequency clonotypes matched to each donor's FACS-determined naive share, without sorting.

Input material: blood. This clonotype was obtained from a boy aged 10-17 years in good health. The receptor chain draws on TRBV10-3 and TRBJ2-1; the D gene is perhaps TRBD1, on 5 matching bases. The DNA is TGTGCCATCAGTGAGAGGGGCGTGGAGCAGTTCTTC. The translation is CAISERGVEQFF.